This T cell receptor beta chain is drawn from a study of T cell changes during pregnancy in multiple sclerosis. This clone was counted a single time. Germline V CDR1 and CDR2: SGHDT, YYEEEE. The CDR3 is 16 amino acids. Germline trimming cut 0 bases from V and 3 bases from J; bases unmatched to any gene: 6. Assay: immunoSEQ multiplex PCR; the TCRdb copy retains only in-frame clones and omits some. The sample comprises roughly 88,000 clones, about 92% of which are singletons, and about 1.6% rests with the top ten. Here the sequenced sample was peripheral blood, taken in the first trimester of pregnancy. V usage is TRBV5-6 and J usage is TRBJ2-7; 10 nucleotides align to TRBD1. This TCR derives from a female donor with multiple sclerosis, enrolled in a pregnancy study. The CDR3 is CASSLDGGTGDYEQYF. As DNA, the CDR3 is TGTGCCAGCAGCTTGGATGGCGGGACAGGGGACTACGAGCAGTACTTC.